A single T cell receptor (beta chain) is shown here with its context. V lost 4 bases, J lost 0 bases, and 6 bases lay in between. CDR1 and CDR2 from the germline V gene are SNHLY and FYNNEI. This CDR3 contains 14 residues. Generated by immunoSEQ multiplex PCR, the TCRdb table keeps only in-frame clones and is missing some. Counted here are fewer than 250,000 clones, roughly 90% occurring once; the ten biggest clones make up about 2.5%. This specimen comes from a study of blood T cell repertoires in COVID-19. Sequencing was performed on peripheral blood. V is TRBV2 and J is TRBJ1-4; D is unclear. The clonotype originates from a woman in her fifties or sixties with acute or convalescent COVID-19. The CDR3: CASSGTTTNEKLFF. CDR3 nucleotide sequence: TGTGCCAGCAGTGGGACTACAACTAATGAAAAACTGTTTTTT.